Sequencing of this TCR beta chain was carried out in a study of shared clonotypes between healthy human individuals. Points from the study as a whole: Having only a few donors restricted how much genetic and exposure-history diversity was captured. Sampling was confined to blood; repertoires within tissues likely differ.

Some clones are missing from TCRdb's copy, which holds only in-frame ones; the method was immunoSEQ multiplex PCR. The table includes millions of clones, approximately 94% detected once. Germline V gives CDR1 MNHNS, CDR2 SASEGT. V was cut by 5 bases and J by 1 base, with 14 bases left in between. This CDR3 has 15 residues. Into CD45RA+ naive and CD45RA-negative memory subsets, the CD4+ cells were split. Concerning this clone: Its matching antigen is unknown.

The source material was naive CD4+ T cells sorted from blood. Subset reported: CD45RA+ positively selected. This clonotype was obtained from a man aged 18 to 35 in good health. The J gene is TRBJ2-5, the V gene TRBV6-1; no clear D. CDR3 DNA sequence: TGTGCCAGCAGTATCGCGGCGGAGATCCAAGAGACCCAGTACTTC. Protein: CASSIAAEIQETQYF.